A single sample gave rise to the 15 T cell receptor beta chains below, sequenced in a study of T cells in women clearing cervical HPV infection. Sequencing was performed with immunoSEQ multiplex PCR; in TCRdb, only in-frame clones are kept and a portion is missing. This table lists more than 9,500 clones. Input material: blood buffy coat. These receptors were obtained from a woman aged 18-70 years with a cervical HPV16 infection that either progressed to CIN3+ or cleared (not recorded which).

With regard to this clone: The sequenced fragment ends 3 residues before the CDR3 boundary, so the rest is inferred from the germline J gene. V usage is TRBV6-4 and J usage is TRBJ1-6, with a tentative D call TRBD1 (6 bases). This CDR3 region has 13 residues. Per germline, CDR1 MRHNA and CDR2 SNTAGT. CDR3 DNA, as far as it was read: TGTGCCAGCAGTGAGAACAGGGTTAGCCCC. Translation gives CASSENRVSP. The full CDR3 sequence reads CASSENRVSPLHF.

The CDR3 DNA, read in part, is TGTGCCAGCAGCTGGCGGGGGGGCCAGGAGACC. It translates to CASSWRGGQET. The CDR3 reads in full as CASSWRGGQETQYF. The chain has TRBV5-6 and TRBJ2-5, with TRBD2 matching over 9 bases. The read comes to an end 3 residues before the CDR3 does, leaving the germline J gene to fill in the end. V lost 3 bases to trimming and J lost 5 bases; unmatched junction nucleotides: 5. CDR1 is SGHDT, CDR2 YYEEEE, per germline. The CDR3 is 14 amino acids.

A remark on this clone: Coverage ceases 3 residues before the CDR3 finishes, and the germline J gene fills in the end. This chain links TRBV6-2 or TRBV6-3 with TRBJ1-1; no definite D call. This CDR3 comprises 16 residues. Per germline, CDR1 MNHEY and CDR2 SVGEGT. Trimming pared 0 bases from V and 3 bases from J, leaving 14 bases between. The covered CDR3 bases are TGTGCCAGCAGTTACTCGAGTCGTAAGCCGGACACTGAA. Translating it yields CASSYSSRKPDTE. The CDR3 as a whole reads CASSYSSRKPDTEAFF.

Comment on this clone: The sequence runs out 3 residues before the end of the CDR3; the remainder is reconstructed from the germline J gene. This chain links TRBV30 with TRBJ1-5; D is undetermined. Per the germline V gene, CDR1 is GTSNPN and CDR2 is SVGIG (reference sequence). Trimming stripped 2 bases from V and 0 bases from J, with 5 bases between. The CDR3 has 13 residues. The DNA read from the CDR3 is TGTGCCTGGAGTCCGTATAGCAATCAGCCC. Encoded protein: CAWSPYSNQP. The CDR3, in full, reads CAWSPYSNQPQHF.

Regarding this clone: The missing CDR3 end, 3 residues past where the read stops, is filled in from the germline J gene. The chain combines TRBV2 with TRBJ2-7; D remains unclear. V gave up 1 base and J gave up 4 bases, with 8 bases separating them. This CDR3 region has 13 residues. Germline CDR1 and CDR2: SNHLY and FYNNEI. CDR3 bases read: TGTGCCAGCAGTGAAGGCAGGCCGTACGAG. It encodes CASSEGRPYE. The entire CDR3 sequence reads CASSEGRPYEQYF.

Remarks on this clone: The CDR3 end is not reached by the read, which stops 3 residues before it; the germline J gene fills it in. The chain has TRBV5-1 and TRBJ2-1; 9 nucleotides align to TRBD2. This CDR3 is 16 amino acids long. V lost 1 base, J lost 4 bases, and 6 bases stayed unmatched. Germline V gene data show CDR1 as SGHRS and CDR2 as YFSETQ. CDR3 loop: CASSLQAGGPYNEQFF. The covered CDR3 bases are TGCGCCAGCAGCTTGCAAGCGGGGGGCCCTTACAATGAG.

A note on this clone: From the germline J gene comes the end of the CDR3, since the read stops 3 residues before it. The V call is TRBV20-1, the J call TRBJ2-7; 9 bases fit TRBD2. The CDR3 runs to 14 residues. CDR1 and CDR2 (germline): DFQATT, SNEGSKA (reference sequence). V was clipped by 6 bases and J by 4 bases; unmatched bases: 10. The CDR3 is CSAIGGGAGYEQYF. The CDR3 bases that were read are TGCAGTGCCATCGGCGGGGGGGCCGGTTACGAG.

About this clone itself: The read halts 3 residues ahead of the CDR3 end, with the missing end drawn from the germline J gene. The chain couples TRBV19 to TRBJ2-3; D might be TRBD2 (5 bases). This CDR3 comprises 15 residues. CDR1 and CDR2 (germline): LNHDA, SQIVND (reference sequence). The ends were cut back, 1 base at V and 5 bases at J, with 13 bases in the middle. The DNA read from the CDR3 is TGTGCCAGTAGTATAGGTAGAGTCGCGGGAGATACG. This gives the protein CASSIGRVAGDT. The whole CDR3 sequence is CASSIGRVAGDTQYF.

Details on this clone: The read halts 3 residues ahead of the CDR3 end, with the missing end drawn from the germline J gene. The gene calls are TRBV5-1 and TRBJ1-1; D is undetermined. The V gene's germline CDR1 is SGHRS and CDR2 YFSETQ. The CDR3 is 15 residues long. V was cut by 4 bases and J by 1 base, with 14 bases left in between. CDR3 in amino acids: CASSPQTFPNTEAFF. The DNA read from the CDR3 is TGCGCCAGCAGCCCCCAGACATTTCCGAACACTGAA.

Concerning this clone itself: The read ends 3 residues early relative to the CDR3; the germline J gene fills the gap. The chain uses TRBV18 and TRBJ1-1; D is undetermined. The CDR3 has 13 residues. With 2 bases removed from V and 1 base from J, the gap between germline ends came to 5 bases. From germline, CDR1 is KGHSH and CDR2 LQKENI. The CDR3 protein is CASSPGRNTEAFF. CDR3 DNA (partial): TGTGCCAGCTCACCAGGGCGGAACACTGAA.

Worth noting for this clone: The read falls 3 residues short of the CDR3 end, and the missing part is taken from the germline J gene. The chain recombines TRBV18 with TRBJ2-3, with TRBD1 matching 8 bases. In germline, CDR1 is KGHSH, CDR2 LQKENI. The CDR3 is 15 amino acids. The CDR3 loop is CASSPPGTGQETQYF. The sequenced part of the CDR3 DNA is TGTGCCAGCTCACCACCCGGGACAGGCCAAGAGACG.

On this clone: The read gets to within 3 residues of the CDR3 end, and the germline J gene fills in the rest. The genes are TRBV6-2 or TRBV6-3 and TRBJ2-3; D ambiguous. The ends were cut back, 1 base at V and 3 bases at J, with 8 bases in the middle. The CDR3 has 14 residues. From germline, CDR1 is MNHEY and CDR2 SVGEGT. The DNA read from the CDR3 is TGTGCCAGCAGTTACTTCGCAGAAACAGATACG. Amino acids: CASSYFAETDT. The complete CDR3 protein is CASSYFAETDTQYF.

Remarks on this clone: From the germline J gene comes the end of the CDR3, since the read stops 3 residues before it. The chain recombines TRBV7-9 with TRBJ2-5; D gene unclear. Trimming pared 5 bases from V and 0 bases from J, leaving 13 bases between. CDR1 and CDR2 from the germline V gene are SEHNR and FQNEAQ (reference sequence). CDR3 length equals 15 residues. CDR3 DNA, as far as it was read: TGTGCCAGCAGCCACCCCGGTTGGTACCAAGAGACC. Encoded protein: CASSHPGWYQET. The CDR3 as a whole reads CASSHPGWYQETQYF.

Details on this clone: Read coverage stops 3 residues before the CDR3 terminus; the germline J gene supplies the remainder. The sample contains more than one DNA sequence encoding this CDR3. The rearrangement uses TRBV20-1 and TRBJ1-2, with 7 bases that match TRBD1. The trim removed 0 bases at V and 2 bases at J, leaving 6 bases unmatched. The CDR3 contains 15 residues. Germline V gene sequence: CDR1 DFQATT, CDR2 SNEGSKA (reference sequence). CDR3 sequence reads: CSARDFRDSNYGYTF. The sequenced CDR3 bases are TGCAGTGCTAGAGATTTCCGGGACAGCAACTATGGC.

Comments on this clone: With the read ending 3 residues before the CDR3 end, the germline J gene is used to fill in that end. The chain couples TRBV29-1 to TRBJ1-4; 11 nucleotides line up with TRBD1. This CDR3 is 16 amino acids long. The germline gives CDR1 SQVTM, CDR2 ANQGSEA. The J segment lost 1 base and the V segment lost 6 bases, leaving 7 bases of the junction unmatched. CDR3 loop: CSVRTGGGRTNEKLFF. CDR3 DNA, as far as it was read: TGCAGCGTACGGACAGGGGGCGGACGAACTAATGAAAAA.